These 11 T cell receptor beta chains originate from one sample sequenced in a study of PD-1 blockade in classical Hodgkin lymphoma. Noted time point: cycle 4 day 1 (C4D1), after less than seven weeks of nivolumab. Patients all relapsed after autologous stem cell transplantation, and there was variation in brentuximab vedotin exposure. Assay: immunoSEQ multiplex PCR; the TCRdb copy retains only in-frame clones and omits some. The sample lists fewer than 25,000 clones; roughly four fifths were seen once. This specimen consisted of peripheral blood mononuclear cells (PBMCs), obtained before the fourth cycle of nivolumab. The source of these receptors is a human donor with classical Hodgkin lymphoma.

This clone was observed a handful of times. The chain joins TRBV5-4 to TRBJ1-2; possibly TRBD1 for D (5 bases). This CDR3 is 14 amino acids long. In germline, CDR1 is SGHNT, CDR2 YYREEE (reference sequence). With 0 bases removed from V and 4 bases from J, the gap between germline ends came to 10 bases. The CDR3 sequence is CASSLVGGAYGYTF. The DNA for the CDR3 is TGTGCCAGCAGCTTGGTCGGAGGGGCCTATGGCTACACCTTC.

CDR3 bases: TGCGCCAGCAGCCGACTAGCGGAAGACACCGGGGAGCTGTTTTTT. It is translated as CASSRLAEDTGELFF. V and J are TRBV4-3 and TRBJ2-2, with TRBD2 matching over 9 bases. The CDR3 spans 15 residues. Germline lookup yields CDR1 LGHNA and CDR2 YSLEER. V gave up 4 bases and J gave up 3 bases; unmatched junction bases: 3.

The chain couples TRBV6-5 to TRBJ1-1; tentative D call: TRBD1 (6 bases). The CDR3 sequence is 13 residues long. The V end was cut by 5 bases, the J end by 4 bases, with 11 bases between. Per germline, CDR1 MNHEY and CDR2 SVGAGI. The CDR3 sequence is CASSPWDITEAFF. In DNA form, the CDR3 reads TGTGCCAGCAGTCCGTGGGACATCACTGAAGCTTTCTTT.

This clone has a single count. The V gene is TRBV29-1, the J gene TRBJ2-4; 9 nucleotides agree with TRBD1. The CDR3 runs 14 residues. The ends lost 5 bases at V and 8 bases at J; junction bases unmatched: 10. CDR1 SQVTM and CDR2 ANQGSEA come from the germline V gene. CDR3 amino acids: CSVQSGTGKYIQYF. The CDR3 coding sequence is TGCAGCGTTCAAAGCGGGACAGGGAAGTACATTCAGTACTTC.

The chain employs TRBV7-9 and TRBJ1-2, with D unclear. Per germline, CDR1 SEHNR and CDR2 FQNEAQ (reference sequence). CDR3 length: 13 amino acids. Between the trimmed V and J ends, which lost 1 base and 4 bases, there was a span of 7 bases. The CDR3 loop is CASSLGEVYGYTF. CDR3 coding DNA: TGTGCCAGCAGCTTAGGAGAAGTCTATGGCTACACCTTC.

This clone was observed a few times. The chain is built from TRBV5-1 and TRBJ1-5, with TRBD1 matching 7 bases. V lost 0 bases to trimming and J lost 4 bases; unmatched junction nucleotides: 4. Germline assignment: CDR1 SGHRS and CDR2 YFSETQ. There are 15 residues in the CDR3. This CDR3 reads CASSLGGQTNQPQHF. CDR3 bases: TGCGCCAGCAGCTTGGGGGGACAGACAAATCAGCCCCAGCATTTT.

This clone was seen just once. It may be a read error: a sequence one base away is much more abundant. Distinct nucleotide sequences in the sample also encode this CDR3. The chain carries TRBV6-5 and TRBJ2-7; D perhaps matches TRBD1 (6 bases). CDR3 length equals 15 residues. Per the germline V gene, CDR1 is MNHEY and CDR2 is SVGAGI. Trimming removed 0 bases from V and 1 base from J, with 10 bases in between. The CDR3 region has the DNA TGTGCCAGCAGTTACTCCGGGACAAATTCCTACGAGCAGTACTTC. This encodes CASSYSGTNSYEQYF.

Concerning this clone itself: The junction and the germline gene differ at one end; a read error may be behind it. V gene TRBV29-1 combines with J gene TRBJ1-4; D is perhaps TRBD1 (5 bases). The CDR3 totals 16 residues. Germline V CDR1 and CDR2: SQVTM, ANQGSEA. Written as DNA, the CDR3 is TGCAGCGTCCCTGCTCCGCTTTGGCAGGGAAATGGAAAACTGTTTTTT. Its protein product is CSVPAPLWQGNGKLFF.

This clone occurred once. The chain is built from TRBV9 and TRBJ2-3; 15 bases align to TRBD2. The CDR3 extends over 16 amino acids. Germline V gene lookup returns CDR1 SGDLS and CDR2 YYNGEE. The V segment lost 3 bases and the J segment 6 bases; nucleotides outside the gene matches: 5. For the CDR3, the DNA is TGTGCCAGCAGCGGGGGACTAGCGGGAGGAGGGGATACGCAGTATTTT. Protein sequence: CASSGGLAGGGDTQYF.

The rearrangement joins TRBV2 to TRBJ1-5; D gene ambiguous. From germline, CDR1 is SNHLY and CDR2 FYNNEI. The V end was cut by 7 bases, the J end by 3 bases, with 10 bases between. This CDR3 is 13 amino acids long. Here the CDR3 reads CASTAVLNQPQHF. The CDR3 DNA reads TGTGCCAGCACTGCGGTCCTCAATCAGCCCCAGCATTTT.

V is TRBV19 and J is TRBJ1-2; D not certain. Germline CDR1 and CDR2: LNHDA and SQIVND (reference sequence). This CDR3 spans 12 amino acids. V lost 0 bases and J 7 bases, leaving 6 bases between the germline ends. The CDR3 sequence is CASSIDLRGYTF. The CDR3 DNA is TGTGCCAGTAGTATAGACTTACGTGGCTACACCTTC.